This passage covers 17 T cell receptor beta chains from one sample sequenced in a study of siplizumab effects on memory and regulatory T cells. Some clones are missing from TCRdb's copy, which holds only in-frame ones; the method was immunoSEQ multiplex PCR. Of about 50,000 clones in the sample, about 98% were seen once. Sequencing was carried out using naive CD8+ T cells sorted from blood. The receptor set was obtained from a human donor in good health.

The rearrangement uses TRBV28 and TRBJ1-5; possibly TRBD1 for D (5 bases). The CDR3 loop spans 15 amino acids. Per the germline V gene, CDR1 is MDHEN and CDR2 is SYDVKM. The V end lost 6 bases, the J end lost 2 bases, and 14 bases lay between the germline ends. DNA of the CDR3: TGTGCCAGCAGCTTGGGGCAGGGTCGCAATCAGCCCCAGCATTTT. Protein product: CASSLGQGRNQPQHF.

This rearrangement joins TRBV9 to TRBJ1-1; 9 bases line up with TRBD1. From germline, CDR1 is SGDLS and CDR2 YYNGEE. This CDR3 is built from 15 residues. V lost 3 bases, J lost 3 bases, and 6 bases stayed unmatched. This CDR3 reads CASSGTGAGDTEAFF. The CDR3 DNA follows: TGTGCCAGCAGCGGGACAGGGGCAGGGGACACTGAAGCTTTCTTT. Supplemented by reference TRBV9 and TRBJ1-1, the full variable domain reads DSGVTQTPKHLITATGQRVTLRCSPRSGDLSVYWYQQSLDQGLQFLIQYYNGEERAKGNILERFSAQQFPDLHSELNLSSLELGDSALYFCASSGTGAGDTEAFFGQGTRLTVV.

This chain joins TRBV5-6 and TRBJ1-1, with D uncertain. The CDR3 has 13 amino acids. Germline V gene lookup returns CDR1 SGHDT and CDR2 YYEEEE. Trimming shortened V by 0 bases and J by 10 bases, and 13 bases separated the two germline ends. CDR3 nucleotide sequence: TGTGCCAGCAGCTTGGGGGAACTCCCCGGAGCTTTCTTT. This gives the protein CASSLGELPGAFF.

The chain recombines TRBV28 with TRBJ2-7, with TRBD2 matching 8 bases. CDR3 length: 14 amino acids. V shed 5 bases, J shed 2 bases, and the junction held 5 bases outside the gene matches. Germline V gene sequence: CDR1 MDHEN, CDR2 SYDVKM. The CDR3 nucleotides read TGTGCCAGCAGTCTAGCGGGTCCAACCTACGAGCAGTACTTC. Its translation is CASSLAGPTYEQYF.

This clone was found once. The chain recombines TRBV5-1 with TRBJ2-7; possibly TRBD1 for D (5 bases). V dropped 1 base and J dropped 4 bases, with 9 bases sitting between them. Per germline, CDR1 SGHRS and CDR2 YFSETQ. There are 13 residues in the CDR3. The CDR3 DNA follows: TGCGCCAGCAGCTTGCGGACAAATTACGAGCAGTACTTC. Translated, it gives CASSLRTNYEQYF.

As to this clone: Different DNA sequences within this sample yield the same CDR3. The J gene is TRBJ1-2, the V gene TRBV5-1; the D is unclear. The CDR3 covers 12 residues. Germline-derived CDR1 and CDR2 are SGHRS and YFSETQ. V lost 0 bases to trimming and J lost 6 bases, with 6 bases between them. The CDR3 DNA follows: TGCGCCAGCAGCTTGGAGGGCAATGGCTACACCTTC. It codes for CASSLEGNGYTF.

This chain connects TRBV7-2 to TRBJ1-1, with a weak D call TRBD1 (6 bases). Trimming cost V 3 bases and J 3 bases, with 11 bases left between them. The CDR3 covers 14 residues. In germline, CDR1 is SGHTA, CDR2 FQGNSA. The CDR3 DNA sequence: TGTGCCAGCAGCTTGGAGGGGGGAGACACTGAAGCTTTCTTT. Amino acids: CASSLEGGDTEAFF. Drawing the rest from reference TRBV7-2 and TRBJ1-1, the complete variable domain is GAGVSQSPSNKVTEKGKDVELRCDPISGHTALYWYRQSLGQGLEFLIYFQGNSAPDKSGLPSDRFSAERTGGSVSTLTIQRTQQEDSAVYLCASSLEGGDTEAFFGQGTRLTVV.

The chain is built from TRBV30 and TRBJ2-1; TRBD1 might be the D (6 bases). There are 16 residues in the CDR3. The V end lost 0 bases, the J end lost 4 bases, and 16 bases lay between the germline ends. CDR1 and CDR2 from the germline V gene are GTSNPN and SVGIG (reference sequence). The CDR3 sequence is CAWSVQRTASYNEQFF. CDR3 nucleotide sequence: TGTGCCTGGAGTGTACAACGGACAGCCTCATACAATGAGCAGTTCTTC.

The chain links TRBV4-1 to TRBJ1-1; no clear D. From germline, CDR1 is MGHRA and CDR2 YSYEKL. The CDR3 covers 16 residues. The ends were cut back, 0 bases at V and 2 bases at J, with 13 bases in the middle. CDR3 sequence: CASSQDGSESNTEAFF. CDR3 bases: TGCGCCAGCAGCCAAGATGGGTCGGAGAGTAACACTGAAGCTTTCTTT.

The CDR3 sequence is CASSHARSEQYF. The CDR3 bases are TGTGCCAGCAGCCACGCTCGATCCGAGCAGTACTTC. V is TRBV7-2 and J is TRBJ2-7, with D hard to call. Germline CDR1 reads SGHTA; CDR2 reads FQGNSA. The length of the CDR3 is 12 residues. The V end lost 5 bases, the J end lost 6 bases, and 11 bases lay between the germline ends.

To note about this clone: Different DNA sequences within this sample yield the same CDR3. The chain employs TRBV7-9 and TRBJ2-3, with D maybe TRBD1 (5 bases). V was pared by 4 bases and J by 6 bases, with 8 bases between. Germline V CDR1 and CDR2: SEHNR, FQNEAQ (reference sequence). The CDR3 loop spans 12 amino acids. The CDR3 DNA follows: TGTGCCAGCAGCTCAGGGTCCGATACGCAGTATTTT. This codes for CASSSGSDTQYF.

This clone was seen more than once but under ten times. V usage is TRBV6-7 and J usage is TRBJ2-7; 7 bases are a match to TRBD1. TRBV6-7 is sorted into the ORF group, with uncertain function. The trim removed 5 bases at V and 5 bases at J, leaving 0 bases unmatched. The CDR3 is 11 residues long. CDR3 in amino acids: CASSDRDEQYF. Here the CDR3 DNA reads TGTGCCAGCAGTGACAGGGACGAGCAGTACTTC.

The chain combines TRBV27 with TRBJ1-1, with D possibly matching TRBD1 (6 bases). V was cut by 3 bases and J by 5 bases, with 10 bases left in between. CDR3 length: 13 amino acids. Germline CDR1 MNHEY, CDR2 SMNVEV (reference sequence). CDR3 nucleotides: TGTGCCAGCAGTTTTACAGGGAGAACTGAAGCTTTCTTT. It encodes CASSFTGRTEAFF.

The chain recombines TRBV30 with TRBJ2-7, with TRBD2 matching 7 bases. The germline V gene encodes CDR1 GTSNPN and CDR2 SVGIG (reference sequence). J gave up 6 bases and V 1 base, and 3 bases lay outside the gene matches. The CDR3 covers 12 residues. The CDR3 region has the DNA TGTGCCTGGAGTGAATTAGCGGGCGAGCAGTACTTC. Residues: CAWSELAGEQYF.

This clone was seen only a few times. The CDR3 DNA reads TGTGCCAGCAGCTTTCAACAGGCTGGGGCCAACGTCCTGACTTTC. It translates to CASSFQQAGANVLTF. The V and J genes are TRBV5-6 and TRBJ2-6, with D perhaps TRBD1 (5 bases). Germline V gene data show CDR1 as SGHDT and CDR2 as YYEEEE. This CDR3 region has 15 residues. V dropped 2 bases and J dropped 2 bases, with 8 bases sitting between them.

The chain is built from TRBV4-3 and TRBJ2-7; no firm D call. Trimming shortened V by 1 base and J by 0 bases, and 10 bases separated the two germline ends. The CDR3 has 15 residues. The germline V gene has CDR1 LGHNA and CDR2 YSLEER. CDR3 amino acids: CASSQGIPSSYEQYF. The CDR3 DNA reads TGCGCCAGCAGCCAAGGCATTCCAAGCTCCTACGAGCAGTACTTC.

The V gene is TRBV6-5, the J gene TRBJ2-1, with a possible D match to TRBD1 (5 bases). Looked up from germline, CDR1 is MNHEY and CDR2 is SVGAGI. With 0 bases removed from V and 6 bases from J, the gap between germline ends came to 15 bases. The CDR3 loop spans 16 amino acids. The CDR3 reads CASSYSGPHSGNEQFF. DNA of the CDR3: TGTGCCAGCAGTTACTCGGGGCCCCATTCCGGCAATGAGCAGTTCTTC.